This TCR beta chain was retrieved from a study of T cell responses to AZD1222 COVID-19 vaccine. Findings of the study overall: Regions 160-218 and 743-854 held dominance among vaccine-associated CD4 TCRs, which spanned spike.

Repertoires were generated with immunoSEQ multiplex PCR, while TCRdb's copy carries only in-frame clones and drops some. This sample has about 86,000 clones; about 90% occur once, and the top ten carry 6.9%. With respect to this clone: Its target is not known. The same CDR3 can be traced to other DNA sequences in this sample.

Germline values: CDR1 MRHNA, CDR2 SNTAGT. The CDR3 loop spans 13 amino acids. Trimming removed 0 bases at V and 4 bases at J, with 5 bases between. The sample was peripheral blood, taken 28 days after the second AZD1222 dose. This sequence originates from an adult who received the AZD1222 COVID-19 vaccine. The V call is TRBV6-4, the J call TRBJ2-3; D gene ambiguous. DNA for the CDR3: TGTGCCAGCAGTGACTCGCAAGCAGATACGCAGTATTTT. Its protein product is CASSDSQADTQYF.